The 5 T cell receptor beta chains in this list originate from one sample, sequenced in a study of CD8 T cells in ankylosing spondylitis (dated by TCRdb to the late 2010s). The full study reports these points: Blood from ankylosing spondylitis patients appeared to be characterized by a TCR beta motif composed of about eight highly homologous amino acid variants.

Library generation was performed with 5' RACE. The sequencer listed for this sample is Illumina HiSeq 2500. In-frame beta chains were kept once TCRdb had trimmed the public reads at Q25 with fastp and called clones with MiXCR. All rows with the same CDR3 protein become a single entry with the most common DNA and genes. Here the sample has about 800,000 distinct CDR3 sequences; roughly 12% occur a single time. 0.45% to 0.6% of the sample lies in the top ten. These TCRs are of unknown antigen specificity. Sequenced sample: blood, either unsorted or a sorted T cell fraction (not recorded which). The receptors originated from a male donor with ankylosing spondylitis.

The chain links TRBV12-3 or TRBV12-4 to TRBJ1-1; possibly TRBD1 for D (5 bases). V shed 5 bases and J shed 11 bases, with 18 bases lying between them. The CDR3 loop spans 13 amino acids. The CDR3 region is CASSAGDDLGAFF. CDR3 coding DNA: TGTGCCAGCAGTGCCGGGGACGACCTGGGGGCTTTCTTT.

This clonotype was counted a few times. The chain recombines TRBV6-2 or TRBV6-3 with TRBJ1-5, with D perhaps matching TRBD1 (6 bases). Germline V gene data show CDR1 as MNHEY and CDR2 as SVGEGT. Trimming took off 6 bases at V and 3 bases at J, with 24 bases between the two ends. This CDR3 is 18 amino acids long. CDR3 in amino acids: CASRQPTGYTFPNQPQHF. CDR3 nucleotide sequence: TGTGCCAGCAGGCAACCCACAGGGTATACGTTCCCCAATCAGCCCCAGCATTTT.

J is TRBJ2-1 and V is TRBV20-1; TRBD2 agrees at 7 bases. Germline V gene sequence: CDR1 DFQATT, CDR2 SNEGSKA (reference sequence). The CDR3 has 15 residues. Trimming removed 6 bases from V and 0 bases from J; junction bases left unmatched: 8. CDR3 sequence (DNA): TGCAGTGCCAAAAAAGCGGGGAGCTCCTACAATGAGCAGTTCTTC. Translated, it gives CSAKKAGSSYNEQFF.

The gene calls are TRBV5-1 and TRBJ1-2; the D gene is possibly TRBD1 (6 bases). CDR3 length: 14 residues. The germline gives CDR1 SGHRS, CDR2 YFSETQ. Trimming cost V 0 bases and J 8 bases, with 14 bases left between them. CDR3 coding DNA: TGCGCCAGCAGCTTGGAGGCGGGGGCCGAAGGCTACACCTTC. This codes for CASSLEAGAEGYTF.

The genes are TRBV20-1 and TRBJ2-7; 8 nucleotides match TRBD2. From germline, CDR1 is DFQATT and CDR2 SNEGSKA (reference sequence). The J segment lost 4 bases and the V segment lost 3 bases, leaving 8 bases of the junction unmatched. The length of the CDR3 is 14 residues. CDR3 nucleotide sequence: TGCAGTGCTAGCCCCGGGACTAGGTCATACGAGCAGTACTTC. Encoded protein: CSASPGTRSYEQYF.